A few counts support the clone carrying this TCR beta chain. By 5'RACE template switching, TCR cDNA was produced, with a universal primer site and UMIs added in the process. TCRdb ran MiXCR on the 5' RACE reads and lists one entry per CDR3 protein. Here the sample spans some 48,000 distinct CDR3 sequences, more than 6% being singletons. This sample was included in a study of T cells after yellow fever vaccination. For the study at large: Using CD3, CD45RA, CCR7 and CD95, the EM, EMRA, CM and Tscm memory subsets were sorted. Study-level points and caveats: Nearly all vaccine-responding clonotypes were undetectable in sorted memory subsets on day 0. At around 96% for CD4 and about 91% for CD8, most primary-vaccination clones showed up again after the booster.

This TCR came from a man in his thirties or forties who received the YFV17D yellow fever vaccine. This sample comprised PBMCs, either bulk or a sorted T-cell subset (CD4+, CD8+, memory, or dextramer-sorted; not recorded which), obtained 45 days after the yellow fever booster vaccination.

For the CDR3, the DNA is TGCGCCAGCAGTGTCTTCGGGGAGCTGTTTTTT. It translates to CASSVFGELFF. The chain uses TRBV10-2 and TRBJ2-2, with D uncertain. Trimming stripped 4 bases from V and 7 bases from J, with 4 bases between. This CDR3 has 11 amino acids. Germline CDR1 is WSHSY and CDR2 is SAAADI.